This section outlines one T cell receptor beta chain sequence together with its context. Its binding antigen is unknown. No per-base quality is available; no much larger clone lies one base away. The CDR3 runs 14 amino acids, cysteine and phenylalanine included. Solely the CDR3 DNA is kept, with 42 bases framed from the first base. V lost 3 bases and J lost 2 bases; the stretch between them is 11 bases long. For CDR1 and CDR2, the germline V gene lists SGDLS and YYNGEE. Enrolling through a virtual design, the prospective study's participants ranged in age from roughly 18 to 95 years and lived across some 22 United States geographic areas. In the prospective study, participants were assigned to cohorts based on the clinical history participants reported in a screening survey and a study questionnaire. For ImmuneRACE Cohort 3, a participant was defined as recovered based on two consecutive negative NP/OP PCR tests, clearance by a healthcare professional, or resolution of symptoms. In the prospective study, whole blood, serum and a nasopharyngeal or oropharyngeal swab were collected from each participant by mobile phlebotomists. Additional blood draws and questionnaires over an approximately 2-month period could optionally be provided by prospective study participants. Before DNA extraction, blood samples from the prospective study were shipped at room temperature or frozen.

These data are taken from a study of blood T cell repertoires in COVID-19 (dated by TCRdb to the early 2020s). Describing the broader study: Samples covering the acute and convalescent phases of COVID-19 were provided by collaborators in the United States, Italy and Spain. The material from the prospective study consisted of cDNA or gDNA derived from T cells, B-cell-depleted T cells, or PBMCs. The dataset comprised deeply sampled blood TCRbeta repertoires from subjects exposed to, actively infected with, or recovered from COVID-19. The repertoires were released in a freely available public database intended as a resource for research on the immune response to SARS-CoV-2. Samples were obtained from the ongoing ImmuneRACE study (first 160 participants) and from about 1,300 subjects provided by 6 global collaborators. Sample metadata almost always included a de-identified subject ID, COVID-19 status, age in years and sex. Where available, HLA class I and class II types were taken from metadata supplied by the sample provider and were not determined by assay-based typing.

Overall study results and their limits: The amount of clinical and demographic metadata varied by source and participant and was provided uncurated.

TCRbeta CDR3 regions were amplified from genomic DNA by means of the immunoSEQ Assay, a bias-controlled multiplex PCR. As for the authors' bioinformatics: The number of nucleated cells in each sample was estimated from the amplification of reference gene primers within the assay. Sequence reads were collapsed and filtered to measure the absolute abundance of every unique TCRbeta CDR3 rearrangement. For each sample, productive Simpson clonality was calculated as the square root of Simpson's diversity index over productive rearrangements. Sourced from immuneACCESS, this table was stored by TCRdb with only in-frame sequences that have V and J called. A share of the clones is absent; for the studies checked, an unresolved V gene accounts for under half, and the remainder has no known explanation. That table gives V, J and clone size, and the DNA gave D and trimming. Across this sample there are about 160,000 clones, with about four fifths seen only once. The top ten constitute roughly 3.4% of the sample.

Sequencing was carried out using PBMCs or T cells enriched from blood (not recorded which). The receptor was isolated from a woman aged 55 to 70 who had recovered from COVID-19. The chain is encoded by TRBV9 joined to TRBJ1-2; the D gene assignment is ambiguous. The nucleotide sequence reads TGTGCCAGCAGCGAGGGCGGCGGGAACTATGGCTACACCTTC. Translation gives CASSEGGGNYGYTF. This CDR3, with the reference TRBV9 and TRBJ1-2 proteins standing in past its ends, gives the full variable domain DSGVTQTPKHLITATGQRVTLRCSPRSGDLSVYWYQQSLDQGLQFLIQYYNGEERAKGNILERFSAQQFPDLHSELNLSSLELGDSALYFCASSEGGGNYGYTFGSGTRLTVV.